A selection of T cell receptor beta chains follows, all from one sample in a study of spatial heterogeneity in lung cancer. Each CDR3 protein gets one entry after TCRdb re-called the 5' RACE reads with MiXCR. The table has about 45,000 distinct CDR3 sequences, roughly an eighth seen once. Sequencing used PBMCs, obtained at surgery. The receptors shown here come from a male donor with early-stage non-small cell lung cancer. Each CDR3 is given with its conserved first and last residue. Fields, in order: clone size, V gene, D gene, J gene, CDR3 DNA, CDR3 protein. A D gene is named only where the DNA matches it firmly. Where a row states a size, it is once, few, many or the class of an expanded clone; other rows omit it.

clone size: many
V gene: TRBV5-1
D gene: -
J gene: TRBJ2-5
CDR3 DNA: TGCGCCAGCAGCTTGACCCTCAGTGGAAACCTACGGTACTTC
CDR3 protein: CASSLTLSGNLRYF

clone size: many
V gene: TRBV20-1
D gene: TRBD1
J gene: TRBJ2-7
CDR3 DNA: TGCAGTGCTCTCCGGACAGGAAGGGCCTACGAGCAGTACTTC
CDR3 protein: CSALRTGRAYEQYF

clone size: -
V gene: TRBV20-1
D gene: -
J gene: TRBJ2-3
CDR3 DNA: TGCAGTGCTAGAGATGGGCGGGAAACAGATACGCAGTATTTT
CDR3 protein: CSARDGRETDTQYF

clone size: -
V gene: TRBV29-1
D gene: -
J gene: TRBJ1-1
CDR3 DNA: TGCAGCGTTTCCACAGGGAGGGTTTCTTTCTTT
CDR3 protein: CSVSTGRVSFF

clone size: many
V gene: TRBV6-5
D gene: -
J gene: TRBJ2-7
CDR3 DNA: TGTGCCAGCAGCAACCGGAGAGAGCAGTACTTC
CDR3 protein: CASSNRREQYF

clone size: many
V gene: TRBV29-1
D gene: -
J gene: TRBJ2-5
CDR3 DNA: TGCAGCGTTGGGGTCCCAAGGGAGACCCAGTACTTC
CDR3 protein: CSVGVPRETQYF

clone size: -
V gene: TRBV7-9
D gene: -
J gene: TRBJ1-6
CDR3 DNA: TGTGCCAGCAGCTCCCAAACTAGGAATTCACCCCTCCACTTT
CDR3 protein: CASSSQTRNSPLHF

clone size: many
V gene: TRBV29-1
D gene: -
J gene: TRBJ2-3
CDR3 DNA: TGCAGCGTGTCGTGGGACATTTTGACAGATACGCAGTATTTT
CDR3 protein: CSVSWDILTDTQYF

clone size: -
V gene: TRBV10-2
D gene: -
J gene: TRBJ1-5
CDR3 DNA: TGCGCCAGCAGTGATGATAGCAATCAGCCCCAGCATTTT
CDR3 protein: CASSDDSNQPQHF

clone size: many
V gene: TRBV28
D gene: -
J gene: TRBJ2-6
CDR3 DNA: TGTGCCAGCAGTTTGGGACGAGCCAACGTCCTGACTTTC
CDR3 protein: CASSLGRANVLTF

clone size: many
V gene: TRBV4-1
D gene: TRBD2
J gene: TRBJ2-5
CDR3 DNA: TGCGCCAGCAGCCCGTCTAGCGGGGTCCAAGAGACCCAGTACTTC
CDR3 protein: CASSPSSGVQETQYF

clone size: -
V gene: TRBV7-9
D gene: TRBD1
J gene: TRBJ1-2
CDR3 DNA: TGTGCCAGCAGCCCCTTTCAAACTTCGACAGGGAGTGGCTACACCTTC
CDR3 protein: CASSPFQTSTGSGYTF

clone size: -
V gene: TRBV27
D gene: -
J gene: TRBJ1-5
CDR3 DNA: TGTGCCAGCAGTTTATCGGCGGTACTAAACCGTGGCAATCGGCCCCAGCATTTT
CDR3 protein: CASSLSAVLNRGNRPQHF

clone size: -
V gene: TRBV20-1
D gene: -
J gene: TRBJ1-2
CDR3 DNA: TGCAGTGCTAGGGCAACGACAGCTGCTTTTAACTATGGCTACACCTTC
CDR3 protein: CSARATTAAFNYGYTF

clone size: many
V gene: TRBV30
D gene: TRBD2
J gene: TRBJ2-2
CDR3 DNA: TGTGCCTGGAGTGCCGGGAGGTCCACCGGGGAGCTGTTTTTT
CDR3 protein: CAWSAGRSTGELFF

clone size: -
V gene: TRBV29-1
D gene: -
J gene: TRBJ1-4
CDR3 DNA: TGCAGCGTTGCCGGGCCTAAGGGGTTTTTT
CDR3 protein: CSVAGPKGFF

clone size: -
V gene: TRBV29-1
D gene: TRBD2
J gene: TRBJ2-1
CDR3 DNA: TGCAGCGTTTTAACTAGCGGGGGCCGGAGCTCCTACAATGAGCAGTTCTTC
CDR3 protein: CSVLTSGGRSSYNEQFF

clone size: many
V gene: TRBV29-1
D gene: -
J gene: TRBJ2-1
CDR3 DNA: TGCAGCATTGGACGGACCTACAATGAGCAGTTCTTC
CDR3 protein: CSIGRTYNEQFF

clone size: -
V gene: TRBV7-2
D gene: TRBD2
J gene: TRBJ2-5
CDR3 DNA: TGTGCCAGCAGCTTGGGACTAGCGGGACAGGAGACCCAGTACTTC
CDR3 protein: CASSLGLAGQETQYF